This is a list of T cell receptor beta chains from one sample in a study of T cell responses to AZD1222 COVID-19 vaccine. Produced via immunoSEQ multiplex PCR; TCRdb's table is partial and in-frame only. The table shows 100,000 to 150,000 clones, with under 90% occurring only once. The sample consisted of peripheral blood, taken on day 0 of AZD1222 vaccination. The origin of the receptors is an adult in good health. CDR3s include the opening cysteine and the closing phenylalanine or tryptophan. D genes are given only for firm matches. Some rows have no size entry. The others give once, few or many, or a class for an expanded clone.

v_call	j_call	d_call	clone_size	cdr3_aa	cdr3_nt
TRBV5-1	TRBJ2-5	TRBD2	-	CASSSPSGAQETQYF	TGCGCCAGCAGCTCCCCTAGCGGTGCCCAAGAGACCCAGTACTTC
TRBV5-4	TRBJ1-2	TRBD1	once	CASSSDRGHGYTF	TGTGCCAGCAGCTCGGACAGGGGTCATGGCTACACCTTC
TRBV30	TRBJ1-2	-	-	CAWSPGHLSENGYTF	TGTGCCTGGAGTCCGGGACACCTTTCGGAGAATGGCTACACCTTC
TRBV28	TRBJ1-2	TRBD1	-	CASNPTGALTLTFANYGYTF	TGTGCCAGCAATCCGACAGGGGCTCTTACTTTAACCTTTGCTAACTATGGCTACACCTTC
TRBV13	TRBJ1-3	-	-	CASSSGQLSGNTIYF	TGTGCCAGCAGCTCCGGACAGCTCTCTGGAAACACCATATATTTT
TRBV7-8	TRBJ1-2	-	-	CASSLGDIKRDHGYTF	TGTGCCAGCAGCTTGGGGGACATCAAAAGGGATCATGGCTACACCTTC
TRBV19	TRBJ2-1	TRBD1	-	CASSRTGRYNEQFF	TGTGCCAGTAGTCGGACAGGGAGATACAATGAGCAGTTCTTC
TRBV30	TRBJ2-2	-	-	CAWSDPALWGGELFF	TGTGCCTGGAGTGACCCCGCCCTCTGGGGAGGGGAGCTGTTTTTT
TRBV11-1	TRBJ2-5	-	-	CASSLDSGPVETQYF	TGTGCCAGCAGCTTAGACTCAGGACCGGTTGAGACCCAGTACTTC
TRBV4-2	TRBJ2-7	-	-	CASRTESSYEQYF	TGTGCCAGCAGAACGGAAAGCTCCTACGAGCAGTACTTC